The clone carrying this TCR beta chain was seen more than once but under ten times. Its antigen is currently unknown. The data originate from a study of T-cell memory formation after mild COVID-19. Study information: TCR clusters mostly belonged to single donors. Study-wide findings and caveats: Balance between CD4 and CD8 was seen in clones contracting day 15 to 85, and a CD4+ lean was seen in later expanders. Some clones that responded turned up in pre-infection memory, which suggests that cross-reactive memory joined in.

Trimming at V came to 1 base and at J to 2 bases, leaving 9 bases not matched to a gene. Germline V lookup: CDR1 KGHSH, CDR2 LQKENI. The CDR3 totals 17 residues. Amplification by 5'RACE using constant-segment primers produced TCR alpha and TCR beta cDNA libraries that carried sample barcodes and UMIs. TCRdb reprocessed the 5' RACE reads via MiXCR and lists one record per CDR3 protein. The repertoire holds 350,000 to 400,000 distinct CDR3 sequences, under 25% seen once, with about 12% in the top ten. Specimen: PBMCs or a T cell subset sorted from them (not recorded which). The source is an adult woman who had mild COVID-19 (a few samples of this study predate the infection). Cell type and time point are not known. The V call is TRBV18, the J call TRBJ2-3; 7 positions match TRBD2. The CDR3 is CASSPQDWTRDTDTQYF. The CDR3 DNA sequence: TGTGCCAGCTCACCACAAGACTGGACTAGAGACACAGATACGCAGTATTTT.